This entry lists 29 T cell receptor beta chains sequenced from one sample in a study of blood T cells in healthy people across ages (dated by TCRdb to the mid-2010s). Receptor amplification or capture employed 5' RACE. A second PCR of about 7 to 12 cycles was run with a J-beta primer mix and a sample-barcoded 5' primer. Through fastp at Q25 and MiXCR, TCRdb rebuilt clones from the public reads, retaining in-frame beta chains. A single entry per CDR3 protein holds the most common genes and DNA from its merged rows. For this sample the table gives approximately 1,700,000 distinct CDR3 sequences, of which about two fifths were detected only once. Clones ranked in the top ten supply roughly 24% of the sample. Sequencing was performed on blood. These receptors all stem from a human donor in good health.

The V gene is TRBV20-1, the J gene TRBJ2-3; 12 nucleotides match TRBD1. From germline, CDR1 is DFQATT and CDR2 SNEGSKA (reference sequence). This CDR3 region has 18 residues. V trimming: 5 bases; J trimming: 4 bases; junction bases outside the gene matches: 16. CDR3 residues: CSALSLTGTGGRADTQYF. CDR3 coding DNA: TGCAGTGCTCTCTCCCTCACCGGGACAGGGGGCAGGGCAGATACGCAGTATTTT.

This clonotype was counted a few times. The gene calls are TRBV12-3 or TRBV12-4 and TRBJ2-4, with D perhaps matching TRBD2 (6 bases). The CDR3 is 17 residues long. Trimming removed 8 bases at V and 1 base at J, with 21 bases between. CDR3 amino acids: CASSPAAGPRAKNIQYF. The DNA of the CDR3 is TGTGCCAGCTCCCCAGCGGCGGGGCCTCGGGCCAAAAACATTCAGTACTTC.

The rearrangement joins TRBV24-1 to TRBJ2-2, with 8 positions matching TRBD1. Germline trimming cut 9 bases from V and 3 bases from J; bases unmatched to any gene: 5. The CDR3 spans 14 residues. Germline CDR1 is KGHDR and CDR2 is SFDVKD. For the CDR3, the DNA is TGTGCCACCGCCCAACAGGGGGACACCGGGGAGCTGTTTTTT. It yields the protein CATAQQGDTGELFF.

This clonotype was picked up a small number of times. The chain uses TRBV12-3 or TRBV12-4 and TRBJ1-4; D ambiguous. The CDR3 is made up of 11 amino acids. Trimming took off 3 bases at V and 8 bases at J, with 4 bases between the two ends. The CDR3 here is CASSLKEKLFF. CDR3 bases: TGTGCCAGCAGTTTGAAGGAAAAACTGTTTTTT.

The CDR3 loop reads CASDGAGETQYF. In nucleotides, the CDR3 is TGTGCCAGCGATGGGGCAGGGGAAACCCAGTACTTC. The V and J genes are TRBV7-9 and TRBJ2-5; a weak D match, TRBD1 (6 bases). This CDR3 is built from 12 residues. CDR1 and CDR2 from the germline V gene are SEHNR and FQNEAQ (reference sequence). The germline V and J ends were trimmed by 8 bases and 8 bases, with 15 bases remaining between them.

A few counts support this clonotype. CDR3 bases: TGTGCCAGCAGCGACGGACACCCCCAAGAGACCCAGTACTTC. Translated, it gives CASSDGHPQETQYF. V gene TRBV9 combines with J gene TRBJ2-5; tentative D call: TRBD1 (5 bases). The ends were cut back, 3 bases at V and 1 base at J, with 10 bases in the middle. Germline V gene lookup returns CDR1 SGDLS and CDR2 YYNGEE. This CDR3 has 14 residues.

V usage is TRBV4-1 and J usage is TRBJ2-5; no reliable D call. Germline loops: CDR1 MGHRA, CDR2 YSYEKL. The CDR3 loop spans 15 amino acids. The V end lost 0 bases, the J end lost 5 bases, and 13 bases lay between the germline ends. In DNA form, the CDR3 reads TGCGCCAGCAGCCAAGAGGCACAAACTTATGAGACCCAGTACTTC. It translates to CASSQEAQTYETQYF.

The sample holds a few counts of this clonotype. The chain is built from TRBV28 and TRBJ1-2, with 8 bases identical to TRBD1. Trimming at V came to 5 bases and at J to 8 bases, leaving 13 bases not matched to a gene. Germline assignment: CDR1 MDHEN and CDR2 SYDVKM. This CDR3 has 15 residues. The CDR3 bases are TGTGCCAGCAGTACCTTAACGGACAGGGCCGGGGGCTACACCTTC. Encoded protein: CASSTLTDRAGGYTF.

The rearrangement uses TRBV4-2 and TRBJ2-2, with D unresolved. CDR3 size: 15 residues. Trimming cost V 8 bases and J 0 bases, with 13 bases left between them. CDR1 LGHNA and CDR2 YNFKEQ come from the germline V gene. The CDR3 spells CASGRGSTNTGELFF. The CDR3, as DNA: TGTGCCAGCGGCCGCGGCTCAACGAACACCGGGGAGCTGTTTTTT.

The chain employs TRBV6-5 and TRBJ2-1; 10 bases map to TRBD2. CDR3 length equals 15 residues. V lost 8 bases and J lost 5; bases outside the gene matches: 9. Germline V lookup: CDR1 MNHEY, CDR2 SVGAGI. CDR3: CASSTVGLADNEQFF. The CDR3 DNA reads TGTGCCAGCTCTACGGTAGGACTAGCGGACAATGAGCAGTTCTTC.

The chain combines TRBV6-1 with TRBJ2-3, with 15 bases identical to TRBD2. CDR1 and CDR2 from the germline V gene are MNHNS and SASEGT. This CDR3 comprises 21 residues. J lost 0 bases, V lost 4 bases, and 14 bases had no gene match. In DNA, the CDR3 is TGTGCCAGCAGTGGGACTAGCGGGGGGGCCCTTAAAATGACTAGCACAGATACGCAGTATTTT. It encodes CASSGTSGGALKMTSTDTQYF.

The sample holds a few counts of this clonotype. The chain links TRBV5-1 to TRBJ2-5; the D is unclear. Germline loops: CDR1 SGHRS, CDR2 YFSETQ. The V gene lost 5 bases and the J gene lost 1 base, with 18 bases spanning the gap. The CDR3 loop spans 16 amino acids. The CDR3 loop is CASSFSDRYIQETQYF. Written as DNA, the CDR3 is TGCGCCAGCAGTTTCTCGGACCGGTACATCCAAGAGACCCAGTACTTC.

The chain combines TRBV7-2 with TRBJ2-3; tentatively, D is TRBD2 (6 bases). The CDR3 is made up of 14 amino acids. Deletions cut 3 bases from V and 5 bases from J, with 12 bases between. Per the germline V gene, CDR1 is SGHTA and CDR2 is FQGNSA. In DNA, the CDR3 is TGTGCCAGCAGCTTTAATGGGGGAGGAGATACGCAGTATTTT. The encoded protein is CASSFNGGGDTQYF.

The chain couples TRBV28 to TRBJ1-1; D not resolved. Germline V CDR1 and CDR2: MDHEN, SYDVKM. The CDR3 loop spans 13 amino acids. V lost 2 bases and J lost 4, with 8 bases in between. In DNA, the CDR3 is TGTGCCAGCAGTTTACGGGATTTCACTGAAGCTTTCTTT. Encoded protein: CASSLRDFTEAFF.

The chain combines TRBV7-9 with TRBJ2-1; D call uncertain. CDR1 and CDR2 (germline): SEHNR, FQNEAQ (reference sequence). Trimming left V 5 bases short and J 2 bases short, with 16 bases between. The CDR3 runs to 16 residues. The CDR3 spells CASSPSPAQAYNEQFF. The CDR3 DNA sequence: TGTGCCAGCAGCCCCTCCCCAGCGCAGGCCTACAATGAGCAGTTCTTC.

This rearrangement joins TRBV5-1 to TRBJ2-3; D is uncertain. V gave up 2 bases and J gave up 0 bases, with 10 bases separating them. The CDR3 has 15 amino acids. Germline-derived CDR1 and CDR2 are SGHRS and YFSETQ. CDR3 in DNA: TGCGCCAGCAGCTTCGTTACGTCTAGCACAGATACGCAGTATTTT. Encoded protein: CASSFVTSSTDTQYF.

The CDR3 region is CASSSSLDGLQGNQPQHF. For the CDR3, the DNA is TGTGCCAGCAGCTCTTCCCTCGATGGCCTCCAGGGGAATCAGCCCCAGCATTTT. The chain joins TRBV7-9 to TRBJ1-5; weak D call: TRBD1 (6 bases). The CDR3 runs to 18 residues. V was clipped by 4 bases and J by 4 bases, with 23 bases between them. Per germline, CDR1 SEHNR and CDR2 FQNEAQ (reference sequence).

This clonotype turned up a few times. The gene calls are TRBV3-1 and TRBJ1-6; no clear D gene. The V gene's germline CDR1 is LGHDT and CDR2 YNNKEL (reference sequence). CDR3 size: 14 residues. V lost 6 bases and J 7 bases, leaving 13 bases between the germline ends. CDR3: CASRLGIKNSPLHF. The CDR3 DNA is TGTGCCAGCAGGCTGGGGATCAAGAATTCACCCCTCCACTTT.

For the CDR3, the DNA is TGTGCCAGCAGCCAACTAGGGACTAGCTGGCAGTATTTT. It is translated as CASSQLGTSWQYF. J is TRBJ2-3 and V is TRBV7-9, with 9 nucleotides matching TRBD2. The V gene end was trimmed by 5 bases and the J gene end by 11 bases; junction bases not matched to a gene: 8. This CDR3 spans 13 amino acids. Germline-derived CDR1 and CDR2 are SEHNR and FQNEAQ (reference sequence).

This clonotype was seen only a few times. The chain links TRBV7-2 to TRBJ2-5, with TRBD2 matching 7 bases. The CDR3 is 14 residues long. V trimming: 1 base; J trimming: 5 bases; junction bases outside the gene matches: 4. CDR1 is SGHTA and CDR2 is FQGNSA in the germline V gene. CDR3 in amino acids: CASSLVQLAETQYF. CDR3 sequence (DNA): TGTGCCAGCAGCTTAGTCCAACTAGCGGAGACCCAGTACTTC.

Here the CDR3 DNA reads TGCAGTGCTGAGGTTCTGGGCCAGGACTATGGCTACACCTTC. This sequence encodes CSAEVLGQDYGYTF. This chain connects TRBV20-1 to TRBJ1-2; D unresolved. CDR3 length equals 14 residues. The V end was cut by 5 bases, the J end by 3 bases, with 16 bases between. Germline CDR1 DFQATT, CDR2 SNEGSKA (reference sequence).

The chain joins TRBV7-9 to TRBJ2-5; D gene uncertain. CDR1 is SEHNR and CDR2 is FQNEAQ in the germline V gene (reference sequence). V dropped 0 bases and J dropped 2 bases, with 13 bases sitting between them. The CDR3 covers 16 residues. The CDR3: CASSLAPFGSQETQYF. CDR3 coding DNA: TGTGCCAGCAGCTTAGCCCCCTTCGGCAGTCAAGAGACCCAGTACTTC.

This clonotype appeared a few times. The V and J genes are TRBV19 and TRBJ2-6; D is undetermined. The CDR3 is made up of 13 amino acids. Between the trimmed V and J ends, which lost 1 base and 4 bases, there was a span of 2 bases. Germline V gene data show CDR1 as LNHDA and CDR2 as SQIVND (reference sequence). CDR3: CASSIAGANVLTF. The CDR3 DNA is TGTGCCAGTAGTATAGCCGGGGCCAACGTCCTGACTTTC.

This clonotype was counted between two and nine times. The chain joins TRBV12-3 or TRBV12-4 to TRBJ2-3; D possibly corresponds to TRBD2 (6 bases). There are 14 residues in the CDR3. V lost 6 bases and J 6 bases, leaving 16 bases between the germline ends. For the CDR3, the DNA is TGTGCCAGCAGATCCTCGGGGGAACCCGATACGCAGTATTTT. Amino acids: CASRSSGEPDTQYF.

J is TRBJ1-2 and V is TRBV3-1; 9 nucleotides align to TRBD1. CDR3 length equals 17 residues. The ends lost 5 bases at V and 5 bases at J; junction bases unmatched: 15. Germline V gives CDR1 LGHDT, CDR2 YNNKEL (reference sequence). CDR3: CASSEGVQGARWYGYTF. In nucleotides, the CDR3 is TGTGCCAGCAGCGAAGGCGTACAGGGGGCCAGGTGGTATGGCTACACCTTC.

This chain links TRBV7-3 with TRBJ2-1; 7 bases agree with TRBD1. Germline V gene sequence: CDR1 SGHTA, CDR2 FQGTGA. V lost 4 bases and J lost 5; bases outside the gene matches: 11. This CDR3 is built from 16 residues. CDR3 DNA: TGTGCCAGCAGCTCCCTCCCGGGACAGCCGAACAATGAGCAGTTCTTC. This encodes CASSSLPGQPNNEQFF.

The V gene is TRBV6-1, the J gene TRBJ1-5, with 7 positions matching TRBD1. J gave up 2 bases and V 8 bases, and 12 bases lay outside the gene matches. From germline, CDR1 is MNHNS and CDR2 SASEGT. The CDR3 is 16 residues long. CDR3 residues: CASLVKNRGRNQPQHF. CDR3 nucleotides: TGTGCCAGCCTGGTCAAGAACAGGGGACGCAATCAGCCCCAGCATTTT.

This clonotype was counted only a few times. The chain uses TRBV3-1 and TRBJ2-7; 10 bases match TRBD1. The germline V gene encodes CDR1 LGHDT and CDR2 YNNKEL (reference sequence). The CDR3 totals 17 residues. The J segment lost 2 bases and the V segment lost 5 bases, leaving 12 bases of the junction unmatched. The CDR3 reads CASSWGVGTGDTYEQYF. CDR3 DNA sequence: TGTGCCAGCAGCTGGGGAGTGGGGACAGGGGATACCTACGAGCAGTACTTC.

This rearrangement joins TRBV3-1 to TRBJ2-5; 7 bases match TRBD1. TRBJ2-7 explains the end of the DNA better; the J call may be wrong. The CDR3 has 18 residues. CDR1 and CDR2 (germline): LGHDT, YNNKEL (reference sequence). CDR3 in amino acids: CASSQAPVDLGQPYEQYF. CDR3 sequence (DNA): TGTGCCAGCAGCCAAGCACCGGTTGACCTGGGACAGCCCTACGAGCAGTACTTC.